The clone carrying this TCR beta chain has a count of ten or more. Its antigen is unknown. The study based diagnoses on clinical symptoms, serum thyroxine and TRAb, thyroid ultrasound and orbital computed tomography. This sample stems from a study of T cells in Graves' hyperthyroidism and ophthalmopathy. Study-wide findings and caveats: Through a model of 13 V-J features, ophthalmopathy was separated from stable hyperthyroidism. Expanded thyroid clonotypes (above 0.001) were mostly also found in blood.

The source material, RNA transcripts, was used to amplify TCR beta CDR3 regions. RT-PCR in the first round (using the HTBI primer set) targeted the TCR CDR3. TCRdb analysed the multiplex PCR reads with MiXCR anew, one entry per CDR3 protein. Among 700,000 or so distinct CDR3 sequences, roughly 15% were seen once, and the ten largest hold approximately 8.4%. The sequencing input was blood. The origin of this receptor is a man aged 18 to 35 with Graves' hyperthyroidism.

The CDR3 sequence is CAWSGYPTGEETQYF. CDR3 DNA sequence: TGTGCCTGGAGCGGTTATCCTACAGGGGAAGAGACCCAGTACTTC. This chain connects TRBV30 to TRBJ2-5; 7 positions agree with TRBD1. Per the germline V gene, CDR1 is GTSNPN and CDR2 is SVGIG (reference sequence). The CDR3 runs to 15 residues. The junction had 10 bases not matched to a gene; V was cut back by 3 bases and J by 3 bases.